The 26 T cell receptor beta chains below were found in one sample sequenced in a study of graft-versus-host responses after intestinal transplantation (dated by TCRdb to the early 2020s). The method was the immunoSEQ multiplex PCR assay. TCRdb took this table from immuneACCESS and kept in-frame rearrangements with V and J called. Such tables lack part of the clones; where checked against another copy, unresolved V genes explain under half of the gap, and the rest is unexplained. The sample has several thousand clones on record, around 70% of them singletons. The ten biggest clones cover roughly 37% of the sample. Sample: PBMCs, taken just over 530 days after intestinal transplant. All receptors come from a human patient who received an intestinal transplant, so some T cells may come from the graft donor.

The genes are TRBV6-4 and TRBJ2-3; 11 bases are shared with TRBD1. Germline V lookup: CDR1 MRHNA, CDR2 SNTAGT. CDR3 size: 15 residues. The ends lost 0 bases at V and 4 bases at J; junction bases unmatched: 0. The CDR3 nucleotides are TGTGCCAGCAGTGACTCGGGACAGGGGGCAGATACGCAGTATTTT. It translates to CASSDSGQGADTQYF.

V and J are TRBV6-6 and TRBJ2-3; 10 bases agree with TRBD1. CDR1 is MNHNY, CDR2 SVGAGI, per germline (reference sequence). This CDR3 is built from 16 residues. J lost 4 bases, V lost 6 bases, and 10 bases had no gene match. The CDR3 coding sequence is TGTGCCAGCAGCCCCATACCGGGACAGGGGTCAGATACGCAGTATTTT. Protein sequence: CASSPIPGQGSDTQYF.

V gene TRBV27 combines with J gene TRBJ2-1; maybe TRBD2 (5 bases). Germline CDR1 reads MNHEY; CDR2 reads SMNVEV (reference sequence). Trimming stripped 2 bases from V and 2 bases from J, with 10 bases between. The CDR3 runs 15 residues. Here the CDR3 reads CASSLQGRTYNEQFF. CDR3 in DNA: TGTGCCAGCAGTTTACAAGGGAGAACCTACAATGAGCAGTTCTTC.

This clone was recorded once. At one of its ends the junction is not consistent with the germline gene, which may arise from a read error. V is TRBV2 and J is TRBJ2-5; D tentatively fits TRBD1 or TRBD2 (6 bases each). TRBJ2-7 matches the DNA end more closely, so the J call is doubtful. Germline values: CDR1 SNHLY, CDR2 FYNNEI. The CDR3 spans 14 residues. In DNA form, the CDR3 reads TGCGCCATACCAGGTCCCGGGGGCCAGAACGAGCAGTACTTC. It encodes CAIPGPGGQNEQYF.

The J gene is TRBJ2-2, the V gene TRBV7-8; D remains unclear. CDR3 size: 11 residues. The V gene's germline CDR1 is SGHVS and CDR2 FQNEAQ. The germline V and J ends were trimmed by 5 bases and 11 bases, with 9 bases remaining between them. CDR3 amino acids: CASSPYRELFF. CDR3 bases: TGTGCCAGCAGCCCATACAGAGAGCTGTTTTTT.

For the CDR3, the DNA is TGTGCCAGCAGCTTAGATCGACAGCCGGGCTATGGCTACACCTTC. Protein sequence: CASSLDRQPGYGYTF. The V gene is TRBV11-2, the J gene TRBJ1-2; D is possibly TRBD1 (5 bases). Trimming pared 0 bases from V and 4 bases from J, leaving 12 bases between. This CDR3 has 15 amino acids. CDR1 is SGHAT and CDR2 is FQNNGV in the germline V gene.

The V call is TRBV18, the J call TRBJ2-7, with 10 bases fitting TRBD2. CDR1 is KGHSH, CDR2 LQKENI, per germline. The CDR3 covers 15 residues. Germline trimming cut 2 bases from V and 5 bases from J; bases unmatched to any gene: 6. CDR3 amino acids: CASSPIAGGGHEQYF. The CDR3 DNA reads as TGTGCCAGCTCACCAATAGCGGGGGGAGGGCACGAGCAGTACTTC.

The chain carries TRBV7-2 and TRBJ2-5; 11 bases are shared with TRBD2. The J call may be incorrect, as the DNA end agrees better with TRBJ2-7. This CDR3 contains 16 residues. Germline CDR1 reads SGHTA; CDR2 reads FQGNSA. The CDR3 DNA follows: TGTGCCAGCAGCTTCCGGACTAGCGGGCCCCGCTACGAGCAGTACTTC. It translates to CASSFRTSGPRYEQYF.

The chain employs TRBV11-2 and TRBJ1-4; possibly TRBD1 for D (5 bases). The germline CDR1 and CDR2 sequences are SGHAT and FQNNGV. This CDR3 has 17 residues. With 5 bases removed from V and 3 bases from J, the gap between germline ends came to 19 bases. CDR3 loop: CASSLLGLGPANEKLFF. The CDR3 DNA reads as TGTGCCAGCAGCCTCCTGGGGTTGGGGCCGGCTAATGAAAAACTGTTTTTT.

The table lists this clone with a few counts. The chain couples TRBV4-3 to TRBJ2-3; D assignment may be TRBD1 or TRBD2 (5 bases each). Trimming left V 1 base short and J 0 bases short, with 23 bases between. The germline V gene has CDR1 LGHNA and CDR2 YSLEER. The CDR3 sequence is 20 residues long. For the CDR3, the DNA is TGCGCCAGCAGCCAAGGTGGGGGTGGCCGGGGCGCTTCTAGCACAGATACGCAGTATTTT. It is translated as CASSQGGGGRGASSTDTQYF.

Notes on this clone: In the same sample, other DNA sequences code for this CDR3. The V call is TRBV5-5, the J call TRBJ1-1; 11 bases agree with TRBD1. Germline V gives CDR1 SGHKS, CDR2 YYEKEE (reference sequence). The V gene end was trimmed by 4 bases and the J gene end by 7 bases; junction bases not matched to a gene: 9. The CDR3 has 15 residues. CDR3 bases: TGTGCCAGCAGCCACAAAGGACAGGGGGCTATTGAAGCTTTCTTT. Translation gives CASSHKGQGAIEAFF.

This CDR3 is CASSPGDTEAFF. The CDR3 DNA sequence: TGTGCCAGTAGTCCAGGGGACACTGAAGCTTTCTTT. This chain joins TRBV19 and TRBJ1-1; maybe TRBD1 (6 bases). The CDR3 covers 12 residues. V was trimmed by 5 bases and J by 3 bases, leaving 7 bases between them. Germline-derived CDR1 and CDR2 are LNHDA and SQIVND (reference sequence).

The rearrangement links TRBV5-4 to TRBJ1-6, with 7 bases lining up with TRBD1. The V gene end was trimmed by 3 bases and the J gene end by 9 bases; junction bases not matched to a gene: 0. The CDR3 is 12 residues long. Germline CDR1 reads SGHNT; CDR2 reads YYREEE (reference sequence). CDR3 bases: TGTGCCAGCAGCTCAGGGGGTTCACCCCTCCACTTT. It translates to CASSSGGSPLHF.

The chain is built from TRBV6-9 and TRBJ1-2; no clear D gene. V was shortened by 3 bases and J by 5 bases, with 13 bases between the two germline ends. There are 14 residues in the CDR3. CDR1 is MNHGY and CDR2 is SVAAGI in the germline V gene. CDR3 loop: CASSYSTQLYGYTF. DNA of the CDR3: TGTGCCAGCAGTTACTCGACCCAGCTGTATGGCTACACCTTC.

This rearrangement joins TRBV10-3 to TRBJ2-3; D is possibly TRBD1 (6 bases). Germline CDR1 and CDR2: ENHRY and SYGVKD. Between the trimmed V and J ends, which lost 3 bases and 2 bases, there was a span of 15 bases. The CDR3 consists of 16 residues. The CDR3 sequence is CAISDSARGPTDTQYF. In nucleotides, the CDR3 is TGTGCCATCAGTGACTCAGCCAGGGGTCCCACAGATACGCAGTATTTT.

V and J are TRBV4-3 and TRBJ2-5; D is perhaps TRBD1 or TRBD2 (5 bases each). V gave up 4 bases and J gave up 1 base, with 7 bases separating them. CDR1 and CDR2 from the germline V gene are LGHNA and YSLEER. The CDR3 runs to 13 residues. The DNA of the CDR3 is TGCGCCAGCAGCCCGGGGCGCCAAGAGACCCAGTACTTC. As protein: CASSPGRQETQYF.

This clone is large within its sample. The chain combines TRBV11-2 with TRBJ2-1, with D possibly being TRBD2 (6 bases). This CDR3 has 15 residues. From germline, CDR1 is SGHAT and CDR2 FQNNGV. The ends were cut back, 1 base at V and 6 bases at J, with 13 bases in the middle. This CDR3 reads CASSLARGPLNEQFF. The DNA for the CDR3 is TGTGCCAGCAGCTTAGCGCGGGGCCCCCTCAATGAGCAGTTCTTC.

The chain combines TRBV9 with TRBJ2-4; TRBD2 agrees at 7 bases. J gave up 0 bases and V 4 bases, and 7 bases lay outside the gene matches. The CDR3 runs 16 residues. Per germline, CDR1 SGDLS and CDR2 YYNGEE. DNA for the CDR3: TGTGCCAGCAGCCTGGGGGAGGGTGGAGCCAAAAACATTCAGTACTTC. This sequence encodes CASSLGEGGAKNIQYF. The variable domain in full, with the rest retrieved from reference TRBV9 and TRBJ2-4, is DSGVTQTPKHLITATGQRVTLRCSPRSGDLSVYWYQQSLDQGLQFLIQYYNGEERAKGNILERFSAQQFPDLHSELNLSSLELGDSALYFCASSLGEGGAKNIQYFGAGTRLSVL.

For this clone: This may be a read error: a much more frequent sequence differs by one nucleotide. This chain joins TRBV4-3 and TRBJ1-4; no clear D. CDR3 length equals 16 residues. CDR1 and CDR2 (germline): LGHNA, YSLEER. CDR3 in amino acids: CAISQDLGFTNEKLFF. The CDR3 region has the DNA TGCGCCATCAGCCAAGATCTAGGTTTTACTAATGAAAAACTGTTTTTT.

CDR3 residues: CASSAASGGPDTQYF. The CDR3, as DNA: TGTGCCAGCAGTGCAGCTAGCGGGGGGCCAGATACGCAGTATTTT. The chain combines TRBV6-1 with TRBJ2-3, with 11 nucleotides matching TRBD2. CDR1 MNHNS and CDR2 SASEGT come from the germline V gene. V lost 4 bases to trimming and J lost 4 bases; unmatched junction nucleotides: 4. CDR3 length equals 15 residues.

CDR3 DNA: TGTGCCAGTAGTATAGGGACAGGGGGTATCAACACCGGGGAGCTGTTTTTT. Its translation: CASSIGTGGINTGELFF. The J gene is TRBJ2-2, the V gene TRBV19; 10 bases fit TRBD1. This CDR3 is built from 17 residues. Germline V gene sequence: CDR1 LNHDA, CDR2 SQIVND (reference sequence). V was pared by 1 base and J by 2 bases, with 4 bases of the junction left unmatched.

V and J are TRBV6-6 and TRBJ2-3, with D hard to call. The CDR3 consists of 14 residues. The V end lost 5 bases, the J end lost 0 bases, and 9 bases lay between the germline ends. The V gene's germline CDR1 is MNHNY and CDR2 SVGAGI (reference sequence). The DNA of the CDR3 is TGTGCCAGCAGTCGCCTCCCAAGCACAGATACGCAGTATTTT. Translation gives CASSRLPSTDTQYF.

V usage is TRBV6-5 and J usage is TRBJ2-7, with D perhaps given as TRBD1 or TRBD2 (5 bases each). Trimming removed 5 bases at V and 5 bases at J, with 16 bases between. Germline V CDR1 and CDR2: MNHEY, SVGAGI. The CDR3 contains 14 residues. For the CDR3, the DNA is TGTGCCAGCAGTGACCGGGACGGCCTCGACGAGCAGTACTTC. It yields the protein CASSDRDGLDEQYF.

The rearrangement uses TRBV30 and TRBJ1-2; D ambiguous. Trimming left V 1 base short and J 6 bases short, with 15 bases between. The germline V gene encodes CDR1 GTSNPN and CDR2 SVGIG (reference sequence). CDR3 length equals 14 residues. In DNA form, the CDR3 reads TGTGCCTGGAGTGGTGTCGGGCAGGTTGATGGCTACACCTTC. Translating it yields CAWSGVGQVDGYTF.

This clone was seen only once. The chain combines TRBV6-1 with TRBJ1-1; the D gene is possibly TRBD1 (5 bases). The CDR3 loop spans 14 amino acids. CDR1 is MNHNS, CDR2 SASEGT, per germline. Trimming removed 6 bases at V and 0 bases at J, with 11 bases between. CDR3 sequence reads: CASSPGPMNTEAFF. CDR3 nucleotide sequence: TGTGCCAGCAGCCCGGGACCCATGAACACTGAAGCTTTCTTT.

This sequence joins TRBV6-5 and TRBJ2-7; D uncertain. V gave up 0 bases and J gave up 4 bases, with 4 bases separating them. This CDR3 has 12 residues. Germline-derived CDR1 and CDR2 are MNHEY and SVGAGI. The chain's CDR3 is CASSYSAYEQYF. The DNA of the CDR3 is TGTGCCAGCAGTTACTCGGCTTACGAGCAGTACTTC.